These 5 T cell receptor beta chains were all obtained from the same sample, sequenced in a study of blood T cell repertoires in COVID-19. Assay: immunoSEQ multiplex PCR; the TCRdb copy retains only in-frame clones and omits some. The sample lists around 75,000 clones, roughly 91% seen once, with approximately 19% in the top ten. The sample was peripheral blood. These receptors all come from a human donor in a cohort sampled during active COVID-19.

The chain is built from TRBV19 and TRBJ2-4; D is undetermined. The CDR3 contains 16 residues. Trimming pared 6 bases from V and 0 bases from J, leaving 15 bases between. Germline CDR1 and CDR2: LNHDA and SQIVND (reference sequence). CDR3 DNA: TGTGCCAGTAGGGGCGACCGCCACCTAGCCAAAAACATTCAGTACTTC. Its translation: CASRGDRHLAKNIQYF.

This chain links TRBV28 with TRBJ1-5; D is ambiguous. The CDR3 length is 16 residues. CDR1 is MDHEN and CDR2 is SYDVKM in the germline V gene. V lost 4 bases and J lost 7, with 20 bases in between. CDR3 sequence: CASSSAAMITRQPQHF. The DNA for the CDR3 is TGTGCCAGCAGTTCCGCAGCGATGATAACGAGGCAGCCCCAGCATTTT.

The chain couples TRBV7-6 to TRBJ2-3, with 11 nucleotides matching TRBD2. The germline V gene encodes CDR1 SGHVS and CDR2 FNYEAQ. This CDR3 is 16 amino acids long. The V gene end was trimmed by 4 bases and the J gene end by 3 bases; junction bases not matched to a gene: 6. CDR3 nucleotides: TGTGCCAGCAGCTCCCCTAGCGGGAGGTTGACAGATACGCAGTATTTT. It translates to CASSSPSGRLTDTQYF.

The chain carries TRBV7-2 and TRBJ1-3, with unresolved D. Trimming cost V 4 bases and J 4 bases, with 8 bases left between them. Germline CDR1 SGHTA, CDR2 FQGNSA. CDR3 size: 13 residues. Written as DNA, the CDR3 is TGTGCCAGCAGCTCGACAAGGGGAAACACCATATATTTT. Amino acids: CASSSTRGNTIYF. The whole variable domain, remainder taken from reference TRBV7-2 and TRBJ1-3, is GAGVSQSPSNKVTEKGKDVELRCDPISGHTALYWYRQSLGQGLEFLIYFQGNSAPDKSGLPSDRFSAERTGGSVSTLTIQRTQQEDSAVYLCASSSTRGNTIYFGEGSWLTVV.

In DNA form, the CDR3 reads TGTGCCAGCAGCTCCCAAGCGGGGGGGCCCCAAGAGACCCAGTACTTC. Encoded protein: CASSSQAGGPQETQYF. The chain links TRBV5-4 to TRBJ2-5; 10 bases fit TRBD2. With V trimmed by 3 bases and J by 1 base, 6 bases remained unmatched. Germline loops: CDR1 SGHNT, CDR2 YYREEE (reference sequence). The CDR3 totals 16 residues.